These 9 T cell receptor beta chains came from one sample sequenced in a study of cytomegalovirus exposure and HLA in healthy donors. 13 Jbeta primers and 60 Vbeta primers were used for the PCR. Libraries were prepared by immunoSEQ multiplex PCR; TCRdb keeps only in-frame clonotypes and omits some of them. The sample's table shows 130,000 or so clones. Material for sequencing was PBMCs. The receptors here all came from a woman in her forties in good health and CMV-seronegative.

The chain couples TRBV9 to TRBJ2-1; TRBD2 matches at 9 bases. The CDR3 contains 17 residues. In germline, CDR1 is SGDLS, CDR2 YYNGEE. V lost 0 bases to trimming and J lost 3 bases; unmatched junction nucleotides: 7. The CDR3 coding sequence is TGTGCCAGCAGCGTAGAGTCTAGCGGGACCTTCTACAATGAGCAGTTCTTC. This encodes CASSVESSGTFYNEQFF.

The chain links TRBV6-1 to TRBJ1-3, with D tentatively TRBD1 (5 bases). Germline CDR1 is MNHNS and CDR2 is SASEGT. This CDR3 is built from 16 residues. The V end was cut by 4 bases, the J end by 2 bases, with 15 bases between. CDR3 region: CASSGKLGGTGNTIYF. The CDR3 coding sequence is TGTGCCAGCAGTGGTAAACTGGGGGGGACTGGAAACACCATATATTTT.

V is TRBV29-1 and J is TRBJ1-2; no clear D. The CDR3 is made up of 11 amino acids. Trimming removed 0 bases at V and 8 bases at J, with 7 bases between. CDR1 SQVTM and CDR2 ANQGSEA come from the germline V gene. The CDR3 DNA reads as TGCAGCGTTGAAGAGTCACACGGCTACACCTTC. Its protein is CSVEESHGYTF.

The chain couples TRBV7-2 to TRBJ2-2; perhaps TRBD2 as D (5 bases). Germline V gene sequence: CDR1 SGHTA, CDR2 FQGNSA. V was shortened by 5 bases and J by 4 bases, with 20 bases between the two germline ends. The CDR3 contains 17 residues. The CDR3 region is CASSRAPARAGTGELFF. CDR3 DNA sequence: TGTGCCAGCAGCCGCGCACCGGCGCGGGCAGGCACCGGGGAGCTGTTTTTT.

This rearrangement joins TRBV4-3 to TRBJ2-7, with D uncertain. Trimming took 0 bases from V and 0 from J, leaving 6 bases between them. This CDR3 has 14 residues. The germline gives CDR1 LGHNA, CDR2 YSLEER. DNA for the CDR3: TGCGCCAGCAGCCAAGAACCGAGCTCCTACGAGCAGTACTTC. Its translation: CASSQEPSSYEQYF.

The chain couples TRBV28 to TRBJ1-3; D perhaps matches TRBD1 (6 bases). CDR1 MDHEN and CDR2 SYDVKM come from the germline V gene. The V and J ends lost 6 bases and 2 bases respectively, with 14 bases between them. This CDR3 is built from 15 residues. The chain's CDR3 is CASSTGTPAGNTIYF. The CDR3 DNA sequence: TGTGCCAGCAGCACAGGGACACCGGCTGGAAACACCATATATTTT.

This sequence joins TRBV19 and TRBJ1-1, with a tentative D call TRBD1 (6 bases). V was shortened by 8 bases and J by 3 bases, with 22 bases between the two germline ends. CDR3 length: 16 amino acids. Germline CDR1 reads LNHDA; CDR2 reads SQIVND (reference sequence). The DNA for the CDR3 is TGTGCCAGTGTGCCCAAACAGGGACGGTTTGACACTGAAGCTTTCTTT. Amino acid sequence: CASVPKQGRFDTEAFF. Drawing the rest from reference TRBV19 and TRBJ1-1, the complete variable domain is DGGITQSPKYLFRKEGQNVTLSCEQNLNHDAMYWYRQDPGQGLRLIYYSQIVNDFQKGDIAEGYSVSREKKESFPLTVTSAQKNPTAFYLCASVPKQGRFDTEAFFGQGTRLTVV.

The chain has TRBV6-4 and TRBJ1-2, with D possibly TRBD1 on 6 matching bases. Germline V CDR1 and CDR2: MRHNA, SNTAGT. The CDR3 sequence is 15 residues long. The V end lost 4 bases, the J end lost 0 bases, and 12 bases lay between the germline ends. DNA of the CDR3: TGTGCCAGCAGTGCTGACAGGTTAGCTAACTATGGCTACACCTTC. It is translated as CASSADRLANYGYTF.

This sequence joins TRBV7-6 and TRBJ2-3; 7 nucleotides agree with TRBD1. This CDR3 region has 18 residues. V shed 4 bases, J shed 0 bases, and the junction held 13 bases outside the gene matches. From germline, CDR1 is SGHVS and CDR2 FNYEAQ. The CDR3 spells CASSSYRDRVLSTDTQYF. CDR3 nucleotide sequence: TGTGCCAGCAGCTCTTACCGGGACAGAGTTCTTAGCACAGATACGCAGTATTTT.